The 21 T cell receptor beta chains given below trace back to one sample, sequenced in a study of early T cells in non-severe SARS-CoV-2 infection. TCRdb independently ran MiXCR on the 5' RACE reads; one entry per CDR3 protein. The data contain some 98,000 distinct CDR3 sequences, 16% of them singletons. Sequencing was carried out using whole blood. These receptor sequences come from an adult who was a healthcare worker with PCR-confirmed SARS-CoV-2 infection or an uninfected control (not recorded which).

This clonotype was seen many times. The chain recombines TRBV11-2 with TRBJ2-7, with a weak D call TRBD2 (6 bases). CDR1 is SGHAT and CDR2 is FQNNGV in the germline V gene. Trimming cost V 3 bases and J 0 bases, with 12 bases left between them. This CDR3 is built from 15 residues. This CDR3 is CASSLMAGSSYEQYF. The CDR3 nucleotides are TGTGCCAGCAGCTTGATGGCGGGAAGCTCCTACGAGCAGTACTTC.

The rearrangement joins TRBV3-1 to TRBJ2-3; TRBD2 matches 14 bases. There are 14 residues in the CDR3. With 4 bases clipped from V and 11 bases from J, the junction kept 5 bases outside the gene matches. Germline V lookup: CDR1 LGHDT, CDR2 YNNKEL (reference sequence). Here the CDR3 DNA reads TGTGCCAGCAGCCCCGGGACTAGCGGGGGTCTGCAGTATTTT. This encodes CASSPGTSGGLQYF.

This clonotype has at least ten counts. The CDR3 loop is CASSLFGTEAFF. The CDR3 bases are TGTGCCAGCAGCCTATTCGGCACTGAAGCTTTCTTT. V is TRBV7-6 and J is TRBJ1-1, with unresolved D. The CDR3 spans 12 residues. The germline gives CDR1 SGHVS, CDR2 FNYEAQ. With 5 bases removed from V and 4 bases from J, the gap between germline ends came to 8 bases. Full variable domain (rest looked up from reference TRBV7-6 and TRBJ1-1): GAGVSQSPRYKVTKRGQDVALRCDPISGHVSLYWYRQALGQGPEFLTYFNYEAQQDKSGLPNDRFSAERPEGSISTLTIQRTEQRDSAMYRCASSLFGTEAFFGQGTRLTVV.

The chain links TRBV3-1 to TRBJ2-7; no definite D call. Germline-derived CDR1 and CDR2 are LGHDT and YNNKEL (reference sequence). CDR3 length: 14 residues. Trimming cost V 1 base and J 5 bases, with 12 bases left between them. The CDR3 here is CASSQGKADHEQYF. The DNA of the CDR3 is TGTGCCAGCAGCCAAGGGAAGGCGGACCACGAGCAGTACTTC.

CDR3 DNA sequence: TGTGCCAGCACCCCTAGCAGGGGTAACTATGGCTACACCTTC. Its translation: CASTPSRGNYGYTF. This rearrangement joins TRBV3-1 to TRBJ1-2; D perhaps matches TRBD1 (6 bases). The CDR3 totals 14 residues. V dropped 7 bases and J dropped 1 base, with 13 bases sitting between them. In germline, CDR1 is LGHDT, CDR2 YNNKEL (reference sequence).

This chain connects TRBV2 to TRBJ1-1, with 10 bases lining up with TRBD1. Trimming removed 5 bases from V and 8 bases from J; junction bases left unmatched: 2. Germline lookup yields CDR1 SNHLY and CDR2 FYNNEI. CDR3 length equals 12 residues. For the CDR3, the DNA is TGTGCCAGCAGTCGGACAGGGGGAGAAGCTTTCTTT. Protein sequence: CASSRTGGEAFF.

This clonotype was recorded a few times. The V gene is TRBV20-1, the J gene TRBJ2-2, with 10 nucleotides matching TRBD2. CDR3 length equals 14 residues. The germline CDR1 and CDR2 sequences are DFQATT and SNEGSKA (reference sequence). Trimming took 3 bases from V and 5 from J; bases not matched to a gene: 3. This chain's CDR3 is CSASASGRTGELFF. The CDR3 bases are TGCAGTGCTAGCGCTAGCGGGAGAACCGGGGAGCTGTTTTTT.

V is TRBV7-9 and J is TRBJ2-5; TRBD1 matches 10 bases. From germline, CDR1 is SEHNR and CDR2 FQNEAQ (reference sequence). Losses at the gene ends were 4 bases for V and 3 bases for J; bases not matched to a gene: 5. The CDR3 covers 15 residues. CDR3 loop: CASSSPGTGEETQYF. The CDR3 region has the DNA TGTGCCAGCAGCTCACCCGGGACAGGGGAAGAGACCCAGTACTTC.

This clonotype was seen repeatedly, ten times or more. V usage is TRBV28 and J usage is TRBJ2-3; D is unresolved. V was shortened by 2 bases and J by 3 bases, with 15 bases between the two germline ends. The CDR3 runs 16 residues. CDR1 is MDHEN, CDR2 SYDVKM, per germline. The CDR3 is CASSLIMAEGTDTQYF. DNA for the CDR3: TGTGCCAGCAGTTTAATCATGGCGGAAGGGACAGATACGCAGTATTTT.

This clonotype has at least ten counts. The genes are TRBV20-1 and TRBJ2-1; the match to TRBD2 covers 9 bases. V gave up 1 base and J gave up 7 bases; unmatched junction bases: 11. CDR1 and CDR2 from the germline V gene are DFQATT and SNEGSKA (reference sequence). The CDR3 is 16 residues long. CDR3 sequence: CSARVAAGGDVNEQFF. CDR3 bases: TGCAGTGCTAGAGTAGCTGCGGGAGGGGACGTAAATGAGCAGTTCTTC.

This chain links TRBV30 with TRBJ1-3; D is undetermined. The ends were cut back, 1 base at V and 4 bases at J, with 5 bases in the middle. The V gene's germline CDR1 is GTSNPN and CDR2 SVGIG (reference sequence). The CDR3 is 12 amino acids. CDR3 sequence: CAWSDVGNTIYF. The CDR3 region has the DNA TGTGCCTGGAGTGACGTAGGAAACACCATATATTTT.

This clonotype was observed at least ten times. This chain connects TRBV11-2 to TRBJ1-1, with TRBD1 matching 8 bases. The CDR3 contains 15 residues. V trimming: 3 bases; J trimming: 3 bases; junction bases outside the gene matches: 6. Germline CDR1 is SGHAT and CDR2 is FQNNGV. CDR3 bases: TGTGCCAGCAGCTTGGTGGGACAGGCGGACACTGAAGCTTTCTTT. This codes for CASSLVGQADTEAFF.

This clonotype has a handful of counts. The chain links TRBV10-3 to TRBJ2-7; 7 bases are a match to TRBD1. The V gene's germline CDR1 is ENHRY and CDR2 SYGVKD. The CDR3 sequence is 15 residues long. The V segment lost 3 bases and the J segment 0 bases; nucleotides outside the gene matches: 5. The CDR3 is CAISEPGTDSYEQYF. The CDR3 DNA is TGTGCCATCAGTGAACCCGGGACAGACTCCTACGAGCAGTACTTC.

This clonotype has a count of ten or more. The V and J genes are TRBV5-6 and TRBJ2-1; 8 nucleotides match TRBD2. Per germline, CDR1 SGHDT and CDR2 YYEEEE. V gave up 4 bases and J gave up 1 base; unmatched junction bases: 7. The CDR3 is made up of 16 amino acids. The CDR3, as DNA: TGTGCCAGCAGCCCCAGCGGGAGAGGGTCCTACAATGAGCAGTTCTTC. This codes for CASSPSGRGSYNEQFF.

The rearrangement uses TRBV5-6 and TRBJ2-1, with D possibly TRBD1 on 6 matching bases. Trimming removed 6 bases at V and 4 bases at J, with 20 bases between. This CDR3 comprises 16 residues. CDR1 and CDR2 (germline): SGHDT, YYEEEE. This CDR3 reads CASTGRRDRFYNEQFF. DNA of the CDR3: TGTGCCAGCACCGGGCGCCGAGACAGGTTTTACAATGAGCAGTTCTTC.

The rearrangement joins TRBV30 to TRBJ1-4; TRBD1 agrees at 9 bases. CDR3 length: 14 residues. Germline CDR1 and CDR2: GTSNPN and SVGIG (reference sequence). Germline trimming cut 0 bases from V and 5 bases from J; bases unmatched to any gene: 1. The CDR3 loop is CAWSVGQGNEKLFF. CDR3 bases: TGTGCCTGGAGTGTAGGACAGGGGAATGAAAAACTGTTTTTT. The full variable domain, with the rest looked up from reference TRBV30 and TRBJ1-4, is SQTIHQWPATLVQPVGSPLSLECTVEGTSNPNLYWYRQAAGRGLQLLFYSVGIGQISSEVPQNLSASRPQDRQFILSSKKLLLSDSGFYLCAWSVGQGNEKLFFGSGTQLSVL.

In its sample, this clonotype was seen many times. CDR3 bases: TGTGCCAGCTCACGATCAGGGCTGGAGACCCAGTACTTC. Protein: CASSRSGLETQYF. The V gene is TRBV18, the J gene TRBJ2-5; the D gene is possibly TRBD1 (5 bases). The CDR3 loop spans 13 amino acids. Germline V CDR1 and CDR2: KGHSH, LQKENI. The V and J ends lost 4 bases and 5 bases respectively, with 11 bases between them.

The rearrangement joins TRBV28 to TRBJ2-1; 9 nucleotides align to TRBD1. The germline V gene has CDR1 MDHEN and CDR2 SYDVKM. After removal of 6 bases from V and 6 bases from J, the junction contained 3 bases not matched to a gene. The CDR3 loop spans 13 amino acids. DNA of the CDR3: TGTGCCAGCAGGCGACAGGGGGGCAATGAGCAGTTCTTC. Protein: CASRRQGGNEQFF.

The chain uses TRBV15 and TRBJ2-2; 8 bases agree with TRBD1. V trimming: 5 bases; J trimming: 1 base; junction bases outside the gene matches: 6. Germline CDR1 LNHNV, CDR2 YYDKDF (reference sequence). CDR3 length: 16 amino acids. Here the CDR3 DNA reads TGTGCCACCAGCGCCCGACAGGGGATGAACACCGGGGAGCTGTTTTTT. This codes for CATSARQGMNTGELFF.

This clonotype was detected only a few times. The J gene is TRBJ2-7, the V gene TRBV29-1; D is unresolved. The germline CDR1 and CDR2 sequences are SQVTM and ANQGSEA. This CDR3 comprises 11 residues. With 7 bases removed from V and 3 bases from J, the gap between germline ends came to 10 bases. The CDR3 is CSARSGYEQYF. The CDR3, as DNA: TGCAGCGCCCGCTCGGGCTACGAGCAGTACTTC.

This clonotype was seen only a few times. The rearrangement uses TRBV20-1 and TRBJ2-5; D is perhaps TRBD1 (6 bases). The germline V gene has CDR1 DFQATT and CDR2 SNEGSKA (reference sequence). V dropped 0 bases and J dropped 5 bases, with 13 bases sitting between them. The CDR3 runs 14 residues. The CDR3 DNA sequence: TGCAGTGCTAGAGATGTGGGGGCTGGGGAGACCCAGTACTTC. It codes for CSARDVGAGETQYF.